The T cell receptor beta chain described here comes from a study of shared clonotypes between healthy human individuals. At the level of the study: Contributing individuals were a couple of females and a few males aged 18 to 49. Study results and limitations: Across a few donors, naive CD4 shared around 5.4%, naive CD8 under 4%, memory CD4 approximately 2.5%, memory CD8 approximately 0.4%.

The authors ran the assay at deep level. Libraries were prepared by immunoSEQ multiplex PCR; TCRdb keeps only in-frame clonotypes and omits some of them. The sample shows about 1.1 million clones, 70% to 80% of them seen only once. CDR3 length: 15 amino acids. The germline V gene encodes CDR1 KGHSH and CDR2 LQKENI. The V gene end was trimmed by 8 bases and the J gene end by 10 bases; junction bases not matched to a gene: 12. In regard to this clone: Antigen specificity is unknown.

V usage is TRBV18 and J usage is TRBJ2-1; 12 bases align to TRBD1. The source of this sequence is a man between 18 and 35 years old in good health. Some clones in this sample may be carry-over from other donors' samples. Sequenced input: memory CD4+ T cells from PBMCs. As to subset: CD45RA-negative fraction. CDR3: CASHQGDRGPGEQFF. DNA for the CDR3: TGTGCCAGCCATCAAGGGGACAGGGGGCCGGGGGAGCAGTTCTTC.